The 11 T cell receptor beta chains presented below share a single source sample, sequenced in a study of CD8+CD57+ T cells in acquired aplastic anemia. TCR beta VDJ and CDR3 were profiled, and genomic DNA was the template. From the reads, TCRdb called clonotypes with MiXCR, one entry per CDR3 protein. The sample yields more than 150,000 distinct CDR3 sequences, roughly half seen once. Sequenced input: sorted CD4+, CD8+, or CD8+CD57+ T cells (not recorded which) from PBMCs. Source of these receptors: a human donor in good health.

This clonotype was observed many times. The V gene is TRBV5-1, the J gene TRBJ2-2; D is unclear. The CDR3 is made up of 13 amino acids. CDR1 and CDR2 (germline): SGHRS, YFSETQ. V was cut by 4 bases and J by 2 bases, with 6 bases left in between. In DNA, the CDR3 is TGCGCCAGCAGCGCACAAAACACCGGGGAGCTGTTTTTT. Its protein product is CASSAQNTGELFF.

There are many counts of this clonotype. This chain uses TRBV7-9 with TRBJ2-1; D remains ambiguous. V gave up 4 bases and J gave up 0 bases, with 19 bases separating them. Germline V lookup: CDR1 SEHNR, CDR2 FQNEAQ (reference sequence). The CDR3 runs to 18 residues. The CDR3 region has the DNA TGTGCCAGCAGCTCCCCACCTAAACCAGTGAGCTCCTACAATGAGCAGTTCTTC. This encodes CASSSPPKPVSSYNEQFF.

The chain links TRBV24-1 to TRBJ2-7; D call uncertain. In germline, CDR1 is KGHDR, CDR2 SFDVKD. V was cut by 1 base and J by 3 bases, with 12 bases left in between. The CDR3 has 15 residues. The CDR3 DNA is TGTGCCACCAGTGATTTTCACGAAGGAATCTACGAGCAGTACTTC. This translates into CATSDFHEGIYEQYF.

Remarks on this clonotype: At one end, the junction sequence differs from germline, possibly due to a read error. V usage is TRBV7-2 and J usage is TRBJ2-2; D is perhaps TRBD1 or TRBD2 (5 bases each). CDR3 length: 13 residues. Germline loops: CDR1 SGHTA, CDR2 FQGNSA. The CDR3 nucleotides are TGTGCCAGCAGCCGGACATGGACCGGGGAGCTGCTTTTT. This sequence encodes CASSRTWTGELLF.

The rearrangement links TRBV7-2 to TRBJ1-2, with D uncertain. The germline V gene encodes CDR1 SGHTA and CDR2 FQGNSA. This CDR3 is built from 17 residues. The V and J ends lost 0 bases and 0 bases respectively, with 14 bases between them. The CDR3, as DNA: TGTGCCAGCAGCTTAGCGGGAGCAGGCGCCTCTAACTATGGCTACACCTTC. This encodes CASSLAGAGASNYGYTF.

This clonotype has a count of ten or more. In DNA, the CDR3 is TGTGCCAGCAGCCGGGCGGATGGCTACACCTTC. It yields the protein CASSRADGYTF. The J gene is TRBJ1-2, the V gene TRBV3-1; D is undetermined. The V gene's germline CDR1 is LGHDT and CDR2 YNNKEL (reference sequence). The CDR3 has 11 residues. V shed 4 bases and J shed 6 bases, with 6 bases lying between them.

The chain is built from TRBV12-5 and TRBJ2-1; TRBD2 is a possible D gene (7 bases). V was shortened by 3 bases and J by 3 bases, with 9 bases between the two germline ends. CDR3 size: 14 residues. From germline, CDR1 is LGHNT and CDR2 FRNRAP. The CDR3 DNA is TGTGCTAGTGGTTTAGGGGGGGACTACAATGAGCAGTTCTTC. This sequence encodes CASGLGGDYNEQFF.

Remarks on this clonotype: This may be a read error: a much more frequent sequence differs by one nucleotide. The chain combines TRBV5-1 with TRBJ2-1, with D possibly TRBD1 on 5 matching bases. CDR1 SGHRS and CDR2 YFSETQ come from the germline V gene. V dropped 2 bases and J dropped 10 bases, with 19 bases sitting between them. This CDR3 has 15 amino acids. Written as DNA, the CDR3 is TGCGCCAGCAGCTTAACGACAGAGCTCCCAGCGGAGCAGTTCTTC. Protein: CASSLTTELPAEQFF.

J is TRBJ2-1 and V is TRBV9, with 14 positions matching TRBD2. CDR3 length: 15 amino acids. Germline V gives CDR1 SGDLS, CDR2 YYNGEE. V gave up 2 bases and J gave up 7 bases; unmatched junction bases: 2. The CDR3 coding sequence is TGTGCCAGCAGCGTGACTAGCGGGGGGGCTAATGAGCAGTTCTTC. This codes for CASSVTSGGANEQFF.

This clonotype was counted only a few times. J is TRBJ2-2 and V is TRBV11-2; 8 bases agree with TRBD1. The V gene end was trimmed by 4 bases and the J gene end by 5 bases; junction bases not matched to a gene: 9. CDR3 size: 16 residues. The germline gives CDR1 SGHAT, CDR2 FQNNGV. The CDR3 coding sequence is TGTGCCAGCAGCTCAAACCGGGACAGGAGAACCGGGGAGCTGTTTTTT. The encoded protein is CASSSNRDRRTGELFF. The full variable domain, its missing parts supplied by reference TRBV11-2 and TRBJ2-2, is EAGVAQSPRYKIIEKRQSVAFWCNPISGHATLYWYQQILGQGPKLLIQFQNNGVVDDSQLPKDRFSAERLKGVDSTLKIQPAKLEDSAVYLCASSSNRDRRTGELFFGEGSRLTVL.

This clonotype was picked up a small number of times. The CDR3: CAIPGQGDTIYF. The CDR3, as DNA: TGTGCCATCCCGGGACAGGGGGACACCATATATTTT. The chain employs TRBV10-3 and TRBJ1-3; 11 bases fit TRBD1. The germline CDR1 and CDR2 sequences are ENHRY and SYGVKD. With V trimmed by 8 bases and J by 8 bases, 2 bases remained unmatched. This CDR3 is built from 12 residues.